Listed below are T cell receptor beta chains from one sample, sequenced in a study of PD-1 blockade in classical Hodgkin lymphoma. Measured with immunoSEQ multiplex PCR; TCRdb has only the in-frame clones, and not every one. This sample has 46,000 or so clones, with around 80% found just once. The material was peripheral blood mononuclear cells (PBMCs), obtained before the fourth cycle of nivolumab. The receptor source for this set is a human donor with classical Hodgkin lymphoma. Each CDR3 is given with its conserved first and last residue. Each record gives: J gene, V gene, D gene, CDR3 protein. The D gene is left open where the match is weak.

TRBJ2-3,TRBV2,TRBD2,CASRDLSGGDTQYF
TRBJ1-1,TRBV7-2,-,CASSLLAFGGRATEAFF
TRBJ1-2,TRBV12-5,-,CASGLATRGYDGYTF
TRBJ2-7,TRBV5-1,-,CASSLGFGVLSYEQYF
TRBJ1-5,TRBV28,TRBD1,CASSPPEGAGQPQHF
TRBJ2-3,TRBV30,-,CAWSPAGADTQYF
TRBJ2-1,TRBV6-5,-,CASSYSGGRDEQFF
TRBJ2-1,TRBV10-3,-,CAISAIGYNEQFF
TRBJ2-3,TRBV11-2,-,CASSLEGGQYTQYF
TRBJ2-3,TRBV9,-,CASARTGYTDTQYF
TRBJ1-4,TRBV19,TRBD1,CASRGTVLEKLFF
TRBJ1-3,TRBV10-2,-,CASSESAAPGNTIYF
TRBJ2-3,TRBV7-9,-,CASSFIQGTTDTQYF
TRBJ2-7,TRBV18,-,CASSPAVLRGAYEQYF
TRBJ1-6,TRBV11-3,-,CASSVSGRNSPLHF
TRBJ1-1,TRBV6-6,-,CASSSTGSNTEAFF
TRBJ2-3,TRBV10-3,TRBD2,CAIGSGGTDTQYF
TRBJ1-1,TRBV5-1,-,CASSLGDKNTEAFF
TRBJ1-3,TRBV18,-,CASSKSGDGPGNTIYF
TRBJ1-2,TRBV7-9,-,CASSSPRGFNYGYTF
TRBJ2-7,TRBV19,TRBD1,CASEGQGAGEQYF
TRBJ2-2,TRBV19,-,CASRNAAANTGELFF
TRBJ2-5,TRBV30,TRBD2,CAWSKGLADETQYF
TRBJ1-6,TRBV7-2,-,CASSLGRANSPLHF
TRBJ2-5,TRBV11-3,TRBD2,CASSEIAGGRLETQYF
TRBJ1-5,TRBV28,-,CASRLGDQPQHF
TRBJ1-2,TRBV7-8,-,CASSLDGFDGYTF
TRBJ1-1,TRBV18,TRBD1,CASSPGQGRTEAFF
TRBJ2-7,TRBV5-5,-,CASALDIRDAYEQYF
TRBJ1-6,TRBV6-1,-,CASEPGLYNSPLHF
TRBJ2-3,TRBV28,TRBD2,CASSRSGAGGPRADTQYF
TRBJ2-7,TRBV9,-,CASSVGQDSVTEYF
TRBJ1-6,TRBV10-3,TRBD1,CAIGARGQGSTDSPLHF
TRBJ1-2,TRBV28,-,CASSPDRYGYTF
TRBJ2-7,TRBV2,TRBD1,CASRSGTGGYEQYF
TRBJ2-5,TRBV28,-,CASSLSGAQETQYF
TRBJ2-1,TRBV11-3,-,CASSFTLSVNHNEQFF
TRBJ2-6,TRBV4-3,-,CASSHTGSGANVLTF
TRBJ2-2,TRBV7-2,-,CASSAGLNQNTGELFF
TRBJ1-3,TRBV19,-,CATRTDGNTIYF
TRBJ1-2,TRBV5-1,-,CASSLAGEYGYTF
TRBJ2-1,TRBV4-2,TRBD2,CASSRIAGLAGNNEQFF
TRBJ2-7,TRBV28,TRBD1,CASRSDRAEQYF
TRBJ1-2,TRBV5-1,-,CASSLASTDGAMARTF
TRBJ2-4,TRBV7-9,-,CASRGTTGMNIQYF
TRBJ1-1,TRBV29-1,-,CSGVITAGYTEAFF
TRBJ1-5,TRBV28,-,CASSSHGPGQPQHF
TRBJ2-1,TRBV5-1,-,CASSLSGREFNEQFF
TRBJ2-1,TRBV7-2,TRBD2,CASSFSGGGTWGEQFF
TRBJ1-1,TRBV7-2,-,CASSSGPNTEAFF
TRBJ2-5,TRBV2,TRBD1,CASSEAQRTGQTQYF
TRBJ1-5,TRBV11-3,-,CASSLGDQPQHF
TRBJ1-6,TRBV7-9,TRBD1,CASSLAQGGSSPLHF